The source of this TCR beta chain is a study of T cell responses to AZD1222 COVID-19 vaccine. General study results and limits: Only a handful of people who got AZD1222 tested seropositive at baseline.

A remark on this clone: What it recognizes is unknown.

Profiled with immunoSEQ multiplex PCR; TCRdb holds only in-frame clones, not every one. The sample holds some 150,000 clones, approximately 90% seen once. The TCR was taken from an adult in good health. The sample in question was peripheral blood, obtained on day 0 of AZD1222 vaccination.

CDR3: CSARGGYGYTF. The CDR3 region has the DNA TGCAGCGCCAGGGGGGGCTATGGCTACACCTTC. The genes are TRBV29-1 and TRBJ1-2; TRBD1 matches 7 bases. In germline, CDR1 is SQVTM, CDR2 ANQGSEA. The V segment lost 7 bases and the J segment 4 bases; nucleotides outside the gene matches: 3. The CDR3 sequence is 11 residues long.